This T cell receptor beta chain was captured in a study of T cells in Graves' hyperthyroidism and ophthalmopathy. It was RNA transcripts that yielded the amplified TCR beta CDR3 regions. HTBI primers were the set used in a first-round RT-PCR of the TCR CDR3. Each CDR3 protein gets one entry after TCRdb re-called the multiplex PCR reads with MiXCR. The table lists approximately 740,000 distinct CDR3 sequences, 14% of them singletons. This clonotype was obtained from a woman aged 18-29 years with Graves' hyperthyroidism. Specimen: blood.

CDR3 in DNA: TGTGCCAGCAGCCAAGTTGACCAGGCTGGGTCCTACGAGCAGTACTTC. Protein sequence: CASSQVDQAGSYEQYF. V usage is TRBV4-2 and J usage is TRBJ2-7; D is uncertain. The CDR3 has 16 amino acids. The V end was cut by 1 base, the J end by 1 base, with 14 bases between. Per germline, CDR1 LGHNA and CDR2 YNFKEQ.